This T cell receptor (beta chain) appears in the sequencing data of a study of beta chain features in type 1 diabetes. General study results and limits: Type 1 diabetes patients had TCRB CDR3s that were shorter (moderately but significantly so) in all four CD4+ subsets.

Once sorted, every population was more than 98% pure. Turning to this clone: Antigen specificity is unknown.

The entirety of the isolated RNA underwent reverse transcription, so expressed TCRB transcripts were sequenced. Profiling relied on immunoSEQ multiplex PCR, and the TCRdb table lists in-frame clones only, not all of them. Of about 340,000 clones listed, approximately 13% are singletons. The germline V gene has CDR1 SGHRS and CDR2 YFSETQ. The CDR3 runs 16 residues. V was pared by 0 bases and J by 5 bases, with 15 bases between. The TCR sequence derives from a woman aged 18-29 years with type 1 diabetes. The chain recombines TRBV5-1 with TRBJ1-5, with D possibly TRBD1 on 5 matching bases. Source material: naive CD4+ T cells from blood. CDR3 in DNA: TGCGCCAGCAGCTTGGGCCCAACAGGCCGATATCAGCCCCAGCATTTT. It specifies CASSLGPTGRYQPQHF.